This TCR beta chain was recorded in a study of shared clonotypes between healthy human individuals. Overall study results and limits: Generation probabilities of non-shared clonotypes were lower (relative to those shared by all four donors). Generally, naive subsets (rather than memory subsets) showed larger estimated richness.

About this clone itself: Its antigen is currently unknown.

The repertoire was sequenced with immunoSEQ multiplex PCR; TCRdb's copy has only in-frame clones and lacks some. In the table there are about 2 million clones, about 95% of which are singletons. Those who donated were healthy HIV-negative adults, with no recent acute infections or vaccinations reported. In germline, CDR1 is SNHLY, CDR2 FYNNEI. V was trimmed by 7 bases and J by 9 bases, leaving 21 bases between them. The CDR3 has 14 amino acids. This sequence was found in a man aged 18 to 30 in good health. What was sequenced was naive CD4+ T cells sorted from blood. Subset given: CD45RA+ positively selected. The rearrangement joins TRBV2 to TRBJ1-1, with a tentative D call TRBD1 (5 bases). The CDR3 sequence: CASIPRGSFRQAFF. The CDR3 region has the DNA TGTGCCAGCATCCCACGGGGGTCCTTCCGCCAAGCTTTCTTT.